Sequencing of this T cell receptor (beta chain) was carried out in a study of T-cell reconstitution after alpha-beta-depleted transplantation in children. Study results and limitations: Reports say that about two months after transplant, the alpha-beta T cells came out of several hundred graft clones that had expanded. Among T cells one year after transplant, newly produced cells accounted for most counts and diversity.

Researchers prepared the TCRbeta library using unique molecular identifiers, the study reports. TCRdb re-derived calls from the PCR reads in MiXCR, one entry per CDR3 protein. The table has a few hundred thousand distinct CDR3 sequences, approximately 12% seen once. V was pared by 0 bases and J by 1 base, with 9 bases between. The germline V gene encodes CDR1 KGHSH and CDR2 LQKENI. The CDR3 runs to 15 residues. This clonotype was seen a few times. The target antigen is unknown. The chain is built from TRBV18 and TRBJ1-2, with D uncertain. Sequences were derived from PBMCs, mostly from graft donor cells, sampled 360 days after TCRalphabeta/CD19-depleted stem cell transplant. This receptor was identified in a male patient younger than 18 who had a stem cell transplant for acute myeloid leukemia, so the T cells may come from the graft donor. CDR3: CASSPPTSINYGYTF. The DNA of the CDR3 is TGTGCCAGCTCACCACCTACGAGCATTAACTATGGCTACACCTTC.